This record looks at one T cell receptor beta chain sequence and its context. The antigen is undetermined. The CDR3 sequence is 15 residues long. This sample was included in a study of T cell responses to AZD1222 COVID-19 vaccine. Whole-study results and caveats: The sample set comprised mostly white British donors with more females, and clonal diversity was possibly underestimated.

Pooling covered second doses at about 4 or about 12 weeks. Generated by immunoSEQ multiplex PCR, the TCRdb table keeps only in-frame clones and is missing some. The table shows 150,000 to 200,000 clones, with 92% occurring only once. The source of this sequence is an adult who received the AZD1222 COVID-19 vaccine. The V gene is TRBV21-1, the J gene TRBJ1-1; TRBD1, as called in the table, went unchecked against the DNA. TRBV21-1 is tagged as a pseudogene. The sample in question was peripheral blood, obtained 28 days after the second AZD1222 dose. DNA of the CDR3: TGTGCCAGCAGCAAAGCCTTACAGGGTAACACTGAAGCTTTCTTT. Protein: CASSKALQGNTEAFF.